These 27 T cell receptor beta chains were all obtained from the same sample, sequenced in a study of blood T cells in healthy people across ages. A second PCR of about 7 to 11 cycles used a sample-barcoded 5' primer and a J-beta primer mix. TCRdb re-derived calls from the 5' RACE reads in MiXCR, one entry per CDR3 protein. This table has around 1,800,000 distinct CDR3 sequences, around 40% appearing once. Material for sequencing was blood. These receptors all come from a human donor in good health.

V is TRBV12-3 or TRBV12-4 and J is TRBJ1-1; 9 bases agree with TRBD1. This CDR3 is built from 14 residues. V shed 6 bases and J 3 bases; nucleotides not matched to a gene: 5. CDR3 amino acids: CASRPTGGDTEAFF. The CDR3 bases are TGTGCCAGCAGGCCGACAGGGGGGGACACTGAAGCTTTCTTT.

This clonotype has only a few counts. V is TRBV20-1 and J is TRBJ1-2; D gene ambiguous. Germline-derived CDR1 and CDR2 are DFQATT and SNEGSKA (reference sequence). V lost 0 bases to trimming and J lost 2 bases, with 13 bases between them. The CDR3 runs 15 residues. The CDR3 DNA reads TGCAGTGCTAGAGATACCAGTTACTTCAACTATGGCTACACCTTC. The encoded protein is CSARDTSYFNYGYTF.

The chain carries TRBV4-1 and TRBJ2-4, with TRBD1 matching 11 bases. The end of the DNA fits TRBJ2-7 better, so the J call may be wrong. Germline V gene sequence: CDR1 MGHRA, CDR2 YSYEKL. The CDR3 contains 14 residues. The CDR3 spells CVNSQGQGAYEQYF. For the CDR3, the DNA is TGCGTCAACAGCCAGGGACAGGGGGCCTACGAGCAGTACTTC.

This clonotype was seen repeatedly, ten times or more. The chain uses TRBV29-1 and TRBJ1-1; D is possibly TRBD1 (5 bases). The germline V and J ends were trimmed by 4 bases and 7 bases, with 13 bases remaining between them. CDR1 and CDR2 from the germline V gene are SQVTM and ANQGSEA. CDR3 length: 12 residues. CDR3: CSVGVQGVEAFF. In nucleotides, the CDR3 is TGCAGCGTTGGGGTGCAGGGCGTTGAAGCTTTCTTT.

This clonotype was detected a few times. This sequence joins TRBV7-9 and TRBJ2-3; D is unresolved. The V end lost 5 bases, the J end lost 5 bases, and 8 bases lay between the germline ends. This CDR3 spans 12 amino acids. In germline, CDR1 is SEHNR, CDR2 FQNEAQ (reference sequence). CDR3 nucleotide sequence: TGTGCCAGCAGCCCGCAGGAAGATACGCAGTATTTT. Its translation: CASSPQEDTQYF.

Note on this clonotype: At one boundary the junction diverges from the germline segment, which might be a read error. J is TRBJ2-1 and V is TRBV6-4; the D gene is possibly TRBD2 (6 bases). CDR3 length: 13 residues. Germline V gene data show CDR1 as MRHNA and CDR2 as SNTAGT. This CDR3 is CAGSPKGGNEQFF. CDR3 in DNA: TGTGCCGGCAGTCCCAAGGGAGGCAATGAGCAGTTCTTC.

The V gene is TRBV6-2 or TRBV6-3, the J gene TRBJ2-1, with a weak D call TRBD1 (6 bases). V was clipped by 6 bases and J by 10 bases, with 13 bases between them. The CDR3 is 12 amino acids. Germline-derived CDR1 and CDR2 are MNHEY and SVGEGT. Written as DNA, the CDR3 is TGTGCCAGCAGATTGGGGGCCAGGGAGCAGTTCTTC. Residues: CASRLGAREQFF.

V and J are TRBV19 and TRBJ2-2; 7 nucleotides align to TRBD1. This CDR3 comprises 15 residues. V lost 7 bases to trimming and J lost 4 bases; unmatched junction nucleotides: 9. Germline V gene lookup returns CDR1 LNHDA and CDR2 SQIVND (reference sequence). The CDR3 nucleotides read TGTGCCAGTATCCCCAGCAGGGGGTTCACCGGGGAGCTGTTTTTT. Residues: CASIPSRGFTGELFF.

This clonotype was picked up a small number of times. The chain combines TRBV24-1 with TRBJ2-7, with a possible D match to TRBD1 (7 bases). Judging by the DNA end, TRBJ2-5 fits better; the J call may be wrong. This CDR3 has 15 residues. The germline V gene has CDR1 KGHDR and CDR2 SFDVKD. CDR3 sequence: CATSVGDSGGETQYF. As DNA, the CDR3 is TGTGCCACCAGTGTGGGGGACTCAGGGGGAGAGACCCAGTACTTC.

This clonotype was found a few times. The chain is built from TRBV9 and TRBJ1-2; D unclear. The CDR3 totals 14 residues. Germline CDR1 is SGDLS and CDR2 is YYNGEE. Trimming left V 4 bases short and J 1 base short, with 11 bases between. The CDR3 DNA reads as TGTGCCAGCAGCTCCGGAGCGAGTAACTATGGCTACACCTTC. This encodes CASSSGASNYGYTF. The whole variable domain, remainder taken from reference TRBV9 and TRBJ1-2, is DSGVTQTPKHLITATGQRVTLRCSPRSGDLSVYWYQQSLDQGLQFLIQYYNGEERAKGNILERFSAQQFPDLHSELNLSSLELGDSALYFCASSSGASNYGYTFGSGTRLTVV.

CDR3 amino acids: CASSFMTGINTEAFF. The CDR3 DNA reads as TGTGCCAGCAGCTTTATGACAGGGATAAACACTGAAGCTTTCTTT. J is TRBJ1-1 and V is TRBV13; TRBD1 agrees at 7 bases. The CDR3 is made up of 15 amino acids. After removal of 3 bases from V and 2 bases from J, the junction contained 6 bases not matched to a gene. Germline-derived CDR1 and CDR2 are PRHDT and FYEKMQ (reference sequence). The variable domain in full, completed from reference TRBV13 and TRBJ1-1, reads AAGVIQSPRHLIKEKRETATLKCYPIPRHDTVYWYQQGPGQDPQFLISFYEKMQSDKGSIPDRFSAQQFSDYHSELNMSSLELGDSALYFCASSFMTGINTEAFFGQGTRLTVV.

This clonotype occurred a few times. The CDR3 sequence: CSAGVFGTDTEAFF. The CDR3, as DNA: TGCAGCGCTGGGGTTTTTGGGACCGACACTGAAGCTTTCTTT. The chain couples TRBV29-1 to TRBJ1-1; a weak D match, TRBD1 (5 bases). Germline V gene data show CDR1 as SQVTM and CDR2 as ANQGSEA. The CDR3 sequence is 14 residues long. V shed 7 bases and J shed 3 bases, with 18 bases lying between them.

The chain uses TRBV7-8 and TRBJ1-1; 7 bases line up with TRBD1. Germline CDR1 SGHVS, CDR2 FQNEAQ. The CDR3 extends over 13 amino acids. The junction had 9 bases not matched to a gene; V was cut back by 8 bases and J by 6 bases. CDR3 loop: CASSRDREAEAFF. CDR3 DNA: TGTGCCAGCTCCAGGGACAGAGAAGCTGAAGCTTTCTTT.

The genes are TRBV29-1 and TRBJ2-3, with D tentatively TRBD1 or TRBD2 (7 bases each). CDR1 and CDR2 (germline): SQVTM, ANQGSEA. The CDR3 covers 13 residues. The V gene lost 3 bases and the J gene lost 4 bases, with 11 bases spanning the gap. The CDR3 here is CSVDRGGSDTQYF. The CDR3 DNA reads TGCAGCGTTGACAGGGGGGGGTCAGATACGCAGTATTTT.

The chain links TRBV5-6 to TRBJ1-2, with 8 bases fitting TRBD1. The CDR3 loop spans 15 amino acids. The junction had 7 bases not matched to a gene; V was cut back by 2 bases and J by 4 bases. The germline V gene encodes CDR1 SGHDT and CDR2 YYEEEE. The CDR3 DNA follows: TGTGCCAGCAGCTTATGGCAGGGGGCTTCCTATGGCTACACCTTC. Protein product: CASSLWQGASYGYTF.

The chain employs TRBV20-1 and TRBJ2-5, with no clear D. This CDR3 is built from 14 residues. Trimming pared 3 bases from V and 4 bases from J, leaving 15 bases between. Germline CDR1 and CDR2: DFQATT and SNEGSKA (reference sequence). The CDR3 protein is CSASQALLGETQYF. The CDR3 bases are TGCAGTGCTAGTCAAGCTCTGCTGGGAGAGACCCAGTACTTC.

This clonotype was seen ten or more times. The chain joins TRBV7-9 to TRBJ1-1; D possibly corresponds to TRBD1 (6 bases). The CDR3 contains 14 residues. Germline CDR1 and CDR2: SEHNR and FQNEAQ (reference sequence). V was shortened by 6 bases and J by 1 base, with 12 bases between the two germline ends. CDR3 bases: TGTGCCAGCAGTTTGGTGGGACAGAACACTGAAGCTTTCTTT. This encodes CASSLVGQNTEAFF.

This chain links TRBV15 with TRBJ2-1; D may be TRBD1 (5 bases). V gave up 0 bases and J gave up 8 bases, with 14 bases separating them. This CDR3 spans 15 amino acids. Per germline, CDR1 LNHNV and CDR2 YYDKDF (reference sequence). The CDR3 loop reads CATSRDLGVGDEQFF. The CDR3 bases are TGTGCCACCAGCAGAGATTTAGGGGTTGGCGATGAGCAGTTCTTC.

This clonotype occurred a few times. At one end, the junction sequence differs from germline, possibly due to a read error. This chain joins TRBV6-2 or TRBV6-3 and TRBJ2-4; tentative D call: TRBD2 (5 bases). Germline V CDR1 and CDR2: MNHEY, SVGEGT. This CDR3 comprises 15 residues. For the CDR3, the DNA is TGTGCCGGCAGTCGCTTTCTCGGGGTCGAGAACATTCAGTACTTC. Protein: CAGSRFLGVENIQYF.

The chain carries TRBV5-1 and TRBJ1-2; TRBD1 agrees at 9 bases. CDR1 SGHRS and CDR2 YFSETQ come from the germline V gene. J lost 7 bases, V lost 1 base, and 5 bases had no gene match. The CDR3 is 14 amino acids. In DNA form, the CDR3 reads TGCGCCAGCAGCTTGTGGGGGACAGGGATTGGCTACACCTTC. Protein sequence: CASSLWGTGIGYTF.

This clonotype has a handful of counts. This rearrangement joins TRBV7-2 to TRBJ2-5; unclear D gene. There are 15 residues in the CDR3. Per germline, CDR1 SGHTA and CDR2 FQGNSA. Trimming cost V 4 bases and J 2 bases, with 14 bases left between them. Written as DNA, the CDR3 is TGTGCCAGCAGCTGGATCGTCGATTGGCAAGAGACCCAGTACTTC. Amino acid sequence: CASSWIVDWQETQYF.

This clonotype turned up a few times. The CDR3 protein is CASSDNDRWPSSGYTF. DNA of the CDR3: TGTGCCAGCAGCGATAATGACAGGTGGCCTTCTAGCGGCTACACCTTC. The chain employs TRBV13 and TRBJ1-2; possibly TRBD1 for D (6 bases). CDR1 PRHDT and CDR2 FYEKMQ come from the germline V gene (reference sequence). The CDR3 sequence is 16 residues long. With 5 bases removed from V and 8 bases from J, the gap between germline ends came to 24 bases. Together with reference TRBV13 and TRBJ1-2, the CDR3 gives the full variable domain: AAGVIQSPRHLIKEKRETATLKCYPIPRHDTVYWYQQGPGQDPQFLISFYEKMQSDKGSIPDRFSAQQFSDYHSELNMSSLELGDSALYFCASSDNDRWPSSGYTFGSGTRLTVV.

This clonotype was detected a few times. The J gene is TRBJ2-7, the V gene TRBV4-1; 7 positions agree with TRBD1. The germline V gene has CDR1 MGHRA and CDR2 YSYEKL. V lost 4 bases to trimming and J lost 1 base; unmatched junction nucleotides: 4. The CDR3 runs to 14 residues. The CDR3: CASSRDSPSYEQYF. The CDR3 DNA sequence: TGCGCCAGCAGCCGGGACAGTCCTTCCTACGAGCAGTACTTC.

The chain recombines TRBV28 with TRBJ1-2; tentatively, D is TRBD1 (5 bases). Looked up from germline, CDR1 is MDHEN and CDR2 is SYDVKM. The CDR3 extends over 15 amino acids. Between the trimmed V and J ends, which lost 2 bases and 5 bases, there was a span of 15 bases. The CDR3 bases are TGTGCCAGCAGTTTAAATAGGATGGGGCAATATGGCTACACCTTC. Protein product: CASSLNRMGQYGYTF.

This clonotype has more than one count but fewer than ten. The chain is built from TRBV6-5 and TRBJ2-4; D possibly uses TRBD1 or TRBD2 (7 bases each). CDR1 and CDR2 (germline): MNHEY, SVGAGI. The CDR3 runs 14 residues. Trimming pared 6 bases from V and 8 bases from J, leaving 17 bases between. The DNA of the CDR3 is TGTGCCAGCAGCTGGGGAGGGGGCGCGGACATTCAGTACTTC. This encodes CASSWGGGADIQYF.

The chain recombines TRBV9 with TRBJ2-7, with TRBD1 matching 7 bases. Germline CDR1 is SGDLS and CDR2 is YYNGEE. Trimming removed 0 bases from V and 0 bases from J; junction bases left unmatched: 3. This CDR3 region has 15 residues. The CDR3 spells CASSVEGADSYEQYF. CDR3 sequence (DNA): TGTGCCAGCAGCGTAGAGGGGGCGGACTCCTACGAGCAGTACTTC.

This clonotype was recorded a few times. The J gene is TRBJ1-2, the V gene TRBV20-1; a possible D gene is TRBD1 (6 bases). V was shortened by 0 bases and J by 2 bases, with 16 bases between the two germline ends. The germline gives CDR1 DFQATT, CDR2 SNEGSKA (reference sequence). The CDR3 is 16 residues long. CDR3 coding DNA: TGCAGTGCTAGAGACAGGGGTTTTAGTGTGAACTATGGCTACACCTTC. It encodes CSARDRGFSVNYGYTF.